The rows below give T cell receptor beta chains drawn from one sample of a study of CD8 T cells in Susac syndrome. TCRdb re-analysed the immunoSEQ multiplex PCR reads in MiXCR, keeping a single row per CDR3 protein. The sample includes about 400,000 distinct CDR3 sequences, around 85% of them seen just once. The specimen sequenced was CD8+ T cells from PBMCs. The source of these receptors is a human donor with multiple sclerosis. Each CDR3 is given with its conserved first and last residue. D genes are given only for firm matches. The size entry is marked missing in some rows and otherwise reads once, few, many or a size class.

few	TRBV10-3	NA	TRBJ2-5	CAISWTGQETQYF	TGTGCCATCAGTTGGACGGGCCAAGAGACCCAGTACTTC
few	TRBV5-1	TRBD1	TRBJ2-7	CASSFGTGTNEQYF	TGCGCCAGCAGCTTCGGGACAGGGACAAACGAGCAGTACTTC
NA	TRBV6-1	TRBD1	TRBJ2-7	CASSVSVDRVDEQYF	TGTGCCAGCAGTGTTTCAGTGGACAGGGTCGACGAGCAGTACTTC
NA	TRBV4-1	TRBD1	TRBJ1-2	CASRPGQGLSGYTF	TGCGCCAGCAGGCCGGGACAGGGGTTGAGTGGCTACACCTTC
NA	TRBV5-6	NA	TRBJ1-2	CASSSGRNYGYTF	TGTGCCAGTAGCTCGGGACGGAACTATGGCTACACCTTC
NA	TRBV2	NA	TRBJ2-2	CASSEGGELFF	TGTGCCAGCAGTGAAGGTGGGGAGCTGTTTTTT
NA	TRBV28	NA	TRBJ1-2	CASKITADYYGYTF	TGTGCCAGCAAAATAACGGCGGATTACTATGGCTACACCTTC
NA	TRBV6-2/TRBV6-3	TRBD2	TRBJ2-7	CASSYSIASGSNEQYF	TGTGCCAGCAGTTACTCGATTGCTAGCGGGAGCAACGAGCAGTACTTC
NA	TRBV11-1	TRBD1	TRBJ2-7	CASSLWGAGTGKSYEQYF	TGTGCCAGCAGCTTATGGGGGGCCGGGACAGGGAAATCCTACGAGCAGTACTTC
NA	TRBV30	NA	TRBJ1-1	CASNGGVITEAFF	TGTGCCTCTAACGGGGGGGTTATCACTGAAGCTTTCTTT
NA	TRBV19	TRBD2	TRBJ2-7	CASSMAGESYEQYF	TGTGCCAGTAGTATGGCGGGGGAATCCTACGAGCAGTACTTC
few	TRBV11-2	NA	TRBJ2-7	CASSSGYRAYEQYF	TGTGCCAGCAGCTCCGGCTACAGGGCCTACGAGCAGTACTTC
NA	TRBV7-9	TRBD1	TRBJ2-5	CASSQGDREETQYF	TGTGCCAGCAGCCAGGGGGACAGGGAAGAGACCCAGTACTTC
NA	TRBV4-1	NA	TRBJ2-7	CASSQGRDEQYF	TGCGCCAGCAGCCAAGGAAGGGACGAGCAGTACTTC
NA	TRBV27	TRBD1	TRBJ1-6	CASSLTKTGAYNSPLHF	TGTGCCAGCAGTTTGACCAAAACAGGGGCCTATAATTCACCCCTCCACTTT
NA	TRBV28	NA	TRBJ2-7	CASSFFSQAQYF	TGTGCCAGCAGTTTTTTTAGCCAGGCGCAGTACTTC
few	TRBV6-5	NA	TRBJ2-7	CASSDSGVLISYEQYF	TGTGCCAGCAGTGACTCGGGAGTATTAATCTCCTACGAGCAGTACTTC
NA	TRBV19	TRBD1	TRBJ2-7	CASSTGEGYEQYF	TGTGCCAGTAGCACAGGGGAAGGCTACGAGCAGTACTTC
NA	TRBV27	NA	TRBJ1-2	CASSFKGTNYGYTF	TGTGCCAGCAGTTTTAAGGGTACGAACTATGGCTACACCTTC
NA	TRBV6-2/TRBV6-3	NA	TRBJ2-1	CASSYPRSVSSYNEQFF	TGTGCCAGCAGTTACCCCCGGTCAGTGAGCTCCTACAATGAGCAGTTCTTC
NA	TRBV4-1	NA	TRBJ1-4	CASRRTDEKLFF	TGCGCCAGCAGACGGACAGATGAAAAACTGTTTTTT
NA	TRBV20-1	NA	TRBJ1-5	CSASRTHVDNQPQHF	TGCAGTGCTAGTAGGACACACGTAGACAATCAGCCCCAGCATTTT
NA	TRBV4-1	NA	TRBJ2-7	CASSHQGTGNSYEQYF	TGCGCCAGCAGCCACCAAGGAACGGGGAATTCCTACGAGCAGTACTTC
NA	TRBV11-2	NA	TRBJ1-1	CASSLGRQTGVNTEAFF	TGTGCCAGCAGCTTAGGGAGACAGACAGGAGTGAACACTGAAGCTTTCTTT
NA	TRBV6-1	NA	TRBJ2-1	CASSTLYGSYNEQFF	TGTGCCAGCAGTACCCTATACGGCTCCTACAATGAGCAGTTCTTC
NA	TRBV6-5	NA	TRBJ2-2	CASSSPGLATGELFF	TGTGCCAGCAGTTCCCCGGGGCTCGCCACCGGGGAGCTGTTTTTT
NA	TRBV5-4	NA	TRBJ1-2	CASSLAGTRPYGYTF	TGTGCCAGCAGCTTGGCGGGGACAAGACCTTATGGCTACACCTTC
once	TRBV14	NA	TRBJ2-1	CASSQAPGEQFF	TGTGCCAGCAGCCAAGCCCCCGGTGAGCAGTTCTTC
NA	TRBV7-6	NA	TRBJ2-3	CASSFGGLSNTQYF	TGTGCCAGCAGCTTCGGCGGGCTTTCGAATACGCAGTATTTT
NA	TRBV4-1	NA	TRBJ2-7	CASSRTSVSSYEQYF	TGCGCCAGCAGCCGAACAAGTGTATCCTCCTACGAGCAGTACTTC
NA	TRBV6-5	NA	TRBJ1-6	CASSYGANSPLHF	TGTGCCAGCAGTTACGGGGCCAATTCACCCCTCCACTTT
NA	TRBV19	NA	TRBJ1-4	CASSIMSGEKLFF	TGTGCCAGTAGTATAATGAGTGGTGAAAAACTGTTTTTT
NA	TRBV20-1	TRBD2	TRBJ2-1	CSARDLASGDYNEQFF	TGCAGTGCTAGAGATCTCGCTAGCGGGGACTACAATGAGCAGTTCTTC
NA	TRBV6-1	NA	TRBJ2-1	CASSEAGRTAYNEQFF	TGTGCCAGCAGTGAAGCAGGAAGGACCGCCTACAATGAGCAGTTCTTC
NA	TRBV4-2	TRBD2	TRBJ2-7	CASSQGAAGGQIFTDEQYF	TGTGCCAGCAGCCAAGGGGCGGCGGGGGGGCAAATATTTACGGACGAGCAGTACTTC
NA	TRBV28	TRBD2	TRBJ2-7	CASSARPGLAGGSYEQYF	TGTGCCAGCAGTGCCCGCCCGGGACTAGCGGGAGGGTCCTACGAGCAGTACTTC
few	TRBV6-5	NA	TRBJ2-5	CASSYSVSGETQYF	TGTGCCAGCAGTTACAGTGTTAGCGGCGAGACCCAGTACTTC
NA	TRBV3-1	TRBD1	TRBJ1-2	CASSHCRGLCYGYTF	TGTGCCAGCAGCCATTGTAGGGGGCTTTGCTATGGCTACACCTTC
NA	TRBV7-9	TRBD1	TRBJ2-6	CASSLPDRPGANVLTF	TGTGCCAGCAGCTTACCGGACAGGCCTGGGGCCAACGTCCTGACTTTC
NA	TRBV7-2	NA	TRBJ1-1	CASSLPRQDMNTEAFF	TGTGCCAGCAGCTTACCTCGACAGGACATGAACACTGAAGCTTTCTTT
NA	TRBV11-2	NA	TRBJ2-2	CASSLGTLNTGELFF	TGTGCCAGCAGCTTAGGAACGCTTAACACCGGGGAGCTGTTTTTT